The sequence of this T cell receptor beta chain was determined in a study of T cell responses to AZD1222 COVID-19 vaccine. V was pared by 11 bases and J by 3 bases, with 14 bases between. The CDR3 totals 13 residues. From germline, CDR1 is MNHEY and CDR2 SVGAGI. The protocol was immunoSEQ multiplex PCR, while the TCRdb copy is restricted to in-frame clones and leaves out a portion. The table has about 100,000 clones, around nine tenths seen once. Worth noting for this clone: The antigen is unknown.

The study's findings and limits: Researchers took repertoire samples only after the peak T cell response had come. Spike-specific TCR repertoires showed rising breadth and depth after two AZD1222 doses.

This sequence was found in an adult in good health. The input for sequencing was peripheral blood, taken on day 0 of AZD1222 vaccination. V and J are TRBV6-5 and TRBJ1-5, with D perhaps TRBD1 (6 bases). The CDR3 sequence: CALQGVLNQPQHF. CDR3 DNA sequence: TGTGCCTTACAGGGTGTCCTCAATCAGCCCCAGCATTTT.